A selection of T cell receptor beta chains follows, all from one sample in a study of tumor-infiltrating lymphocytes in primary liver carcinoma. TCRdb recomputed calls from the multiplex PCR reads with MiXCR, one row per CDR3 protein. This sample has fewer than 85,000 distinct CDR3 sequences, with roughly 69% found just once. Sequencing input: tumor-adjacent normal liver tissue. These TCRs come from a man aged 35 to 55 with primary liver carcinoma and hepatitis B virus infection. The CDR3 runs from the conserved cysteine through the conserved F or W. Fields, in order: CDR3 length, V gene, J gene, clone size, D gene, CDR3 DNA, CDR3 protein. The D gene is left open where the match is weak. Clone size appears in some rows only: once, few, many, or a class for an expanded clone.

13,TRBV7-9,TRBJ1-1,NA,NA,TGTGCCAGCACCCTTCAGGGTTGGACTGAAGCTTTCTTT,CASTLQGWTEAFF
18,TRBV7-9,TRBJ2-7,NA,NA,TGTGCCAACAGCTCATATGGCCGACGGAACAGGGAAACCTACGAGCAGTACTTC,CANSSYGRRNRETYEQYF
14,TRBV6-1,TRBJ2-2,few,NA,TGTGCCAGCAGTGGGTTAGTGATCACCGGGGAGCTGTTTTTT,CASSGLVITGELFF
15,TRBV11-2,TRBJ2-2,NA,NA,TGTGCCGGCAGCATAGCGACGGGTAACACCGGGGAACTGCTTTTT,CAGSIATGNTGELLF
19,TRBV6-5,TRBJ2-1,NA,TRBD2,TGCGCCAGCAGTTGCTCGACCGGTAGCGGGTCAGGCTCCTACAATGAGCAGTTCTTC,CASSCSTGSGSGSYNEQFF
15,TRBV6-1,TRBJ2-7,many,TRBD2,TGTGCCAGCAGTCCCTACCCGGGACTAGCGAACGAGCAGTACTTC,CASSPYPGLANEQYF
14,TRBV11-2,TRBJ1-1,NA,NA,TGTGCCAGCAACTTGTTGATTCACCAGACTGAAGCTTTCTTT,CASNLLIHQTEAFF
13,TRBV11-2,TRBJ2-7,few,NA,TGTGCCAGCAGCTTCGGAGGGGTTGGCGAGCGGTACTTC,CASSFGGVGERYF
16,TRBV4-2,TRBJ2-7,NA,NA,TGTGCCGACAGCCAAGCGGCTAACGGGGTTTCCTACGAGCAGTACTTC,CADSQAANGVSYEQYF
15,TRBV11-2,TRBJ1-1,NA,NA,TGTGCCAGCAGCTTGAGACAGCTCTTGGACACTGTAGCTTTCTTT,CASSLRQLLDTVAFF
12,TRBV12-3/TRBV12-4,TRBJ2-1,many,NA,TGTGCCAGCAGTTTGGTCGGCTGGGAGCAGTTCTTC,CASSLVGWEQFF
14,TRBV6-5,TRBJ2-7,NA,TRBD2,TGTGCCAGTAGTCAGCGGGAGGGCCTGTACGAGCAGTACTTC,CASSQREGLYEQYF
16,TRBV4-2,TRBJ2-7,NA,TRBD2,TGTGGCAGCAGTCAAGCAGCTAGCGGGGTTTCCTACGAGCAGTACTTC,CGSSQAASGVSYEQYF
15,TRBV6-2/TRBV6-3,TRBJ1-5,NA,NA,TGTGCCAGCAGTTCCAGGGTAAGGGTCGATCAGCCCCAGCATTTT,CASSSRVRVDQPQHF
13,TRBV29-1,TRBJ1-2,NA,NA,TGCAGCGTTGAGACGAAGGGGACGTATGGCTACACCTTC,CSVETKGTYGYTF
15,TRBV29-1,TRBJ2-1,many,TRBD2,TGCAGCGGAAAACTAGCGCCGAGCTCCTACAATGAGCAGTTCTTC,CSGKLAPSSYNEQFF
16,TRBV28,TRBJ2-2,NA,TRBD1,TGTGCCAGCAGTCCCCCGGGACAGGGAAGAACCGGGGAGCTGTTTTTC,CASSPPGQGRTGELFF
13,TRBV7-9,TRBJ2-3,NA,NA,TGTGCCAGCAGCTTAGCAACGGAAGATACGCAGTATTTT,CASSLATEDTQYF
15,TRBV7-9,TRBJ2-1,many,NA,TGTGCCAGCAGCGAGGACGGCCGTTCCTACAATGAGCAGTTCTTC,CASSEDGRSYNEQFF
14,TRBV30,TRBJ1-3,many,NA,TGTGCCTGGAGTGTAGGGGACGTGGGAAACACCATATATTTT,CAWSVGDVGNTIYF
15,TRBV4-2,TRBJ2-5,NA,NA,TGTGCCAGCAGCCAGGATCAGTCCACTAACGGGACCCAGTACTTC,CASSQDQSTNGTQYF
18,TRBV4-1,TRBJ1-3,few,TRBD1,TGCGCCAGCAGCCAACCGGGACAGGGGTCGGGCACTGGAAACACCATATATTTT,CASSQPGQGSGTGNTIYF